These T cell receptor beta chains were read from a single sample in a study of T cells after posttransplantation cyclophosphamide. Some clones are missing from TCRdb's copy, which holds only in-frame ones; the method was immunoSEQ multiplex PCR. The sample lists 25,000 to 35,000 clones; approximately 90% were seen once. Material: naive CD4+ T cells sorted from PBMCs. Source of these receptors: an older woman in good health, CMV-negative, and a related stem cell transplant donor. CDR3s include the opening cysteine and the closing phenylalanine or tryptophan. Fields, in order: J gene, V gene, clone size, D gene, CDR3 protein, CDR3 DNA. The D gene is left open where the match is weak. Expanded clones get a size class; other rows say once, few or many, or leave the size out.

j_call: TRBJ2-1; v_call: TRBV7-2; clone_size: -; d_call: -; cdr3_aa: CATGPGTYNEQFF; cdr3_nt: TGTGCCACCGGTCCGGGGACCTACAATGAGCAGTTCTTC
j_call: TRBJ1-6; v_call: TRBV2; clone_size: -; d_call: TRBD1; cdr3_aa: CASRPDRGRSPLHF; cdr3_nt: TGTGCCAGCAGACCCGACAGGGGGCGGTCACCCCTCCACTTT
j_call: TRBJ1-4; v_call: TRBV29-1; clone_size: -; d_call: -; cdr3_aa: CSARESHEKLFF; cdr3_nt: TGCAGCGCCAGGGAAAGTCATGAAAAACTGTTTTTT
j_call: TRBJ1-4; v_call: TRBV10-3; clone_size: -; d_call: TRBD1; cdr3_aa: CAISGDSSQEKLFF; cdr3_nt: TGTGCCATCAGTGGGGACAGCTCGCAAGAAAAACTGTTTTTT
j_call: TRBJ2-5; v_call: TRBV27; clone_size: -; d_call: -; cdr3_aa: CASWGGALGETQYF; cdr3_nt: TGTGCCAGTTGGGGGGGGGCTCTAGGGGAGACCCAGTACTTC
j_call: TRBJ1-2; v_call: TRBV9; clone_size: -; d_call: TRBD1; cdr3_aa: CASSDYRGTDGYTF; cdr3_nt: TGTGCCAGCAGCGATTACAGGGGTACAGATGGCTACACCTTC
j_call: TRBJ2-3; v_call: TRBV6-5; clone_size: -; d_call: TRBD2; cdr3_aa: CASRLAGNIDTQYF; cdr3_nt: TGTGCCAGCAGATTAGCGGGAAACATAGATACGCAGTATTTT
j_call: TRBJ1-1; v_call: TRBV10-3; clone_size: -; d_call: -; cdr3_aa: CAISEYRETEAFF; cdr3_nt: TGTGCCATCAGTGAGTACAGGGAGACTGAAGCTTTCTTT
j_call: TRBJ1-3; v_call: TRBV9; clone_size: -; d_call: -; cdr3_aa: CASSGEGTIYF; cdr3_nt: TGTGCCAGCAGCGGGGAGGGCACCATATATTTT
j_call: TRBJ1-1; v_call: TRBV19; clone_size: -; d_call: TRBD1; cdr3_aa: CASSPSDRGTEAFF; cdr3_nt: TGTGCCAGTAGCCCCTCGGACAGGGGCACTGAAGCTTTCTTT
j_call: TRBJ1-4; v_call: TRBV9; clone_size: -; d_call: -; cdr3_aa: CASSVAKGSNEKLFF; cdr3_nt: TGTGCCAGCAGCGTAGCTAAGGGGTCGAATGAAAAACTGTTTTTT
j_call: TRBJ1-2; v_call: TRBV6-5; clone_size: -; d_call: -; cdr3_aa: CASSRTEGYGYTF; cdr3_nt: TGTGCCAGCAGTCGTACAGAGGGTTATGGCTACACCTTC
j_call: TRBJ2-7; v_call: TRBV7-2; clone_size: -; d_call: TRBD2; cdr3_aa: CASSSTSGAGEQYF; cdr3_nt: TGTGCCAGCAGCTCGACTAGCGGTGCTGGCGAGCAGTACTTC
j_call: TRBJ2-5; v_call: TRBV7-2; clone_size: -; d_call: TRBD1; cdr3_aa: CASSSGGRETQYF; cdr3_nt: TGTGCCAGCAGCTCAGGGGGCAGGGAGACCCAGTACTTC
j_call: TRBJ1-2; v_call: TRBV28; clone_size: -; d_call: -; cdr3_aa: CASSSPRGTYGYTF; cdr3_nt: TGTGCCAGCAGTTCGCCCAGGGGCACCTATGGCTACACCTTC
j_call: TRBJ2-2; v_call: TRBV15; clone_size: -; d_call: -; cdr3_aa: CATSRSPLGRNTGELFF; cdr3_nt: TGTGCCACCAGCAGATCCCCCCTCGGGAGGAACACCGGGGAGCTGTTTTTT
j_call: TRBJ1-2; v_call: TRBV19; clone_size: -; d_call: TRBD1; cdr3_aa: CASSVGTGNYGYTF; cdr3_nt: TGTGCCAGTAGTGTCGGGACAGGGAACTATGGCTACACCTTC
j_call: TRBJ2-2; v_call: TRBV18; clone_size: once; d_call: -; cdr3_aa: CASSRTGVSNTGELFF; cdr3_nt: TGTGCCAGCTCACGAACGGGGGTATCGAACACCGGGGAGCTGTTTTTT
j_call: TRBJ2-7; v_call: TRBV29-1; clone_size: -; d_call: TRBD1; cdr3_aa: CSVTRGTGNYEQYF; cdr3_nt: TGCAGCGTCACCCGCGGGACAGGGAACTACGAGCAGTACTTC
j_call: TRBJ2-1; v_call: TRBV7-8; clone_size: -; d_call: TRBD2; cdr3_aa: CASGLAGGNEQFF; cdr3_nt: TGTGCCAGCGGACTAGCGGGCGGTAATGAGCAGTTCTTC
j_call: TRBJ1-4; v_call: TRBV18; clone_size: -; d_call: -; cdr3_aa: CASSPGQATEKLFF; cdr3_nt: TGTGCCAGCTCACCTGGGCAGGCCACTGAAAAACTGTTTTTT
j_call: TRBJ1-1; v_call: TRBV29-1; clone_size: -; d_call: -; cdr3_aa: CSEEQGSTEAFF; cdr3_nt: TGCAGCGAGGAACAGGGTAGTACTGAAGCTTTCTTT
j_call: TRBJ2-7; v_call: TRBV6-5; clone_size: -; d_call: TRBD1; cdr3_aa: CASTRGDRVYEQYF; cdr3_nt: TGTGCCAGTACGCGAGGGGACAGGGTCTACGAGCAGTACTTC
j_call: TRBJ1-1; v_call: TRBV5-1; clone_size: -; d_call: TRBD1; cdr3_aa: CASRGQGENTEAFF; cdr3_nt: TGCGCCAGCAGAGGACAGGGAGAGAACACTGAAGCTTTCTTT
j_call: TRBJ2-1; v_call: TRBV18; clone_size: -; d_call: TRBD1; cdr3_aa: CASSYRGNYNEQFF; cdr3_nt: TGTGCCAGCTCCTACAGGGGGAATTACAATGAGCAGTTCTTC
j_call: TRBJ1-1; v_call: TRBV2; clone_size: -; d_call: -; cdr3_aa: CASSEADRGRGAEAFF; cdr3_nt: TGTGCCAGCAGTGAAGCAGATCGGGGGAGAGGAGCTGAAGCTTTCTTT
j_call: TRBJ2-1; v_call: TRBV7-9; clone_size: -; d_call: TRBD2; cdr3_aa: CASSYSGASSYNEQFF; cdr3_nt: TGTGCCAGCAGCTATAGCGGGGCCTCATCCTACAATGAGCAGTTCTTC
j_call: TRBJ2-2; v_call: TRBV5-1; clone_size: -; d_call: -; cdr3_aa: CASSLAYYTGELFF; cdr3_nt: TGCGCCAGCAGCTTGGCGTATTACACCGGGGAGCTGTTTTTT
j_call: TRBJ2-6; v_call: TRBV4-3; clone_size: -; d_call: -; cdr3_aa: CASSQAQPGANVLTF; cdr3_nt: TGCGCCAGCAGCCAAGCACAGCCTGGGGCCAACGTCCTGACTTTC
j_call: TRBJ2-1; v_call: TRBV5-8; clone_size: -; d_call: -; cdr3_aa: CASSQVQRWEQFF; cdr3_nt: TGTGCCAGCAGCCAGGTCCAACGCTGGGAGCAGTTCTTC
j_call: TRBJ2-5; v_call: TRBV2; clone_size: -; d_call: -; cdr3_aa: CASSEGGAKEETQYF; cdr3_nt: TGTGCCAGCAGTGAAGGCGGGGCGAAGGAAGAGACCCAGTACTTC
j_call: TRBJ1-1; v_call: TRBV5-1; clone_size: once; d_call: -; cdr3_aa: CASSLDGGNTEAFF; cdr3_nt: TGCGCCAGCAGCTTGGATGGCGGGAACACAGAAGCTTTCTTT
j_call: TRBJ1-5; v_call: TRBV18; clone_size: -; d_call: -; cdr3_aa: CASSPGGAGQPQHF; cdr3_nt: TGTGCCAGCTCACCAGGGGGCGCGGGTCAGCCCCAGCATTTT
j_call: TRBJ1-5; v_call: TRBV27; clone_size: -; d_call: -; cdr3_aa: CASSLGAEEKPQHF; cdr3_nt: TGTGCCAGCAGTTTAGGCGCGGAGGAGAAGCCCCAGCATTTT
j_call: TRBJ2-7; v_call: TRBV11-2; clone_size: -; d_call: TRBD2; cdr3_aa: CASSLAHSGGAPYEQYF; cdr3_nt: TGTGCCAGCAGCTTAGCTCATAGCGGGGGGGCACCCTACGAGCAGTACTTC
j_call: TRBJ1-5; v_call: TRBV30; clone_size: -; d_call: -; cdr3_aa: CAWSISRGPQHF; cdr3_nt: TGTGCCTGGAGTATCTCCCGAGGGCCCCAGCATTTT
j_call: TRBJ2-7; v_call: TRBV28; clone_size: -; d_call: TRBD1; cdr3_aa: CASSSGQFNPFYEQYF; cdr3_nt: TGTGCCAGCAGCTCGGGACAGTTTAATCCCTTTTACGAGCAGTACTTC
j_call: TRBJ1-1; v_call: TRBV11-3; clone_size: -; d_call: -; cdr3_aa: CASSPYHPQGNTEAFF; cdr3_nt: TGTGCCAGCAGCCCCTATCACCCTCAGGGGAATACTGAAGCTTTCTTT
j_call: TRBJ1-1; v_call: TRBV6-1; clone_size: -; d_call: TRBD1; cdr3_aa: CASSRDRGKTEAFF; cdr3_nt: TGTGCCAGCAGTCGGGACAGGGGAAAGACTGAAGCTTTCTTT
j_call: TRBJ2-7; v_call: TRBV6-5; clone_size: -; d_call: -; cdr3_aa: CASRNGGSHEQYF; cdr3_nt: TGTGCCAGCAGAAACGGGGGTTCCCACGAGCAGTACTTC
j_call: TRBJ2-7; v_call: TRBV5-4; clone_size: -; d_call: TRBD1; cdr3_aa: CASSFGTDLYEQYF; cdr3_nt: TGTGCCAGCAGCTTTGGGACAGATCTCTACGAGCAGTACTTC
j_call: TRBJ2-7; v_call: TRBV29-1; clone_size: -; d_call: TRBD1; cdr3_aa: CSVVSGGYYEQYF; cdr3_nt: TGCAGCGTTGTGTCAGGGGGTTACTACGAGCAGTACTTC
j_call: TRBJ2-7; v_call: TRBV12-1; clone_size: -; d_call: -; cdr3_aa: CASSLRPGGPYEQYF; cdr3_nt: TGTGCCAGCAGCCTCCGTCCAGGGGGCCCCTACGAGCAGTACTTC
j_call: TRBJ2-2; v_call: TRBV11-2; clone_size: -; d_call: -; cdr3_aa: CASSHTRAGELFF; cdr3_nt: TGTGCCAGCAGCCATACTAGGGCCGGGGAGCTGTTTTTT
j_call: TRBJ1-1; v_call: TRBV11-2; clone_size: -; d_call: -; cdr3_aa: CASSSGLLLAEAFF; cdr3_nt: TGTGCCAGCAGCTCGGGACTCCTGCTGGCTGAAGCTTTCTTT
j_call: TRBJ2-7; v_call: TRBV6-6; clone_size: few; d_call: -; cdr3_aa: CASSRYGESSYEQYF; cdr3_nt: TGTGCCAGCAGTCGTTATGGGGAGAGCTCCTACGAGCAGTACTTC
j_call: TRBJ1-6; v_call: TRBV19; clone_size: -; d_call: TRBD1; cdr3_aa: CASTSDRGGSPLHF; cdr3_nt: TGTGCCAGTACCTCCGACAGGGGTGGTTCACCCCTCCACTTT
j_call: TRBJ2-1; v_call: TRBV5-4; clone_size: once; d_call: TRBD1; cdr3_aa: CASSLAGTGGWNEQFF; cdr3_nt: TGTGCCAGCAGCTTGGCCGGTACAGGGGGATGGAATGAGCAGTTCTTC
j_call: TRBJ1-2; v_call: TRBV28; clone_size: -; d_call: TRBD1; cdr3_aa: CASRSQGAEGYTF; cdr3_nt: TGTGCCAGCAGGTCACAGGGGGCGGAGGGCTACACCTTC